Sequencing of this TCR beta chain was carried out in a study of Graves' ophthalmopathy and Graves' hyperthyroidism. Across the whole study: The blood sample was drawn at first diagnosis and before any treatment. Study results and caveats: Also, most clonotypes expanded in the thyroid above 0.001 frequency appeared in blood.

Scientists amplified the TCR beta CDR3 regions from RNA transcripts. An initial RT-PCR round employing HTBI primers preceded a second-round multiplex PCR. Each CDR3 protein gets one entry after TCRdb re-called the multiplex PCR reads with MiXCR. The sample lists over 450,000 distinct CDR3 sequences; 13% to 15% were seen once. Ophthalmopathy donors showed moderate-to-severe activity, CAS ≥3, NOSPECS ≥4 and a duration under 3 months. This CDR3 is built from 12 residues. V lost 3 bases and J lost 3, with 7 bases in between. The germline CDR1 and CDR2 sequences are SGHRS and YFSETQ. The table lists this clonotype with a few counts. Its antigen remains unidentified.

The rearrangement uses TRBV5-1 and TRBJ2-7, with D perhaps TRBD2 (6 bases). The TCR was taken from a woman under 40 with Graves' ophthalmopathy. The sample consisted of blood. CDR3 sequence reads: CASSWDFYEQYF. The CDR3 coding sequence is TGCGCCAGCAGCTGGGACTTCTACGAGCAGTACTTC.